One TCR beta chain is described in this entry. Its cognate antigen is unknown. Thawed PBMCs were FACS-sorted into unstimulated CD4+CD25+CD127- regulatory T cells, CD4+CD25- non-regulatory cells, CD4 and CD8 cells. Only in-frame clones appear in the TCRdb table, and some are missing; sequencing was by immunoSEQ multiplex PCR. The repertoire has over 50,000 clones, around 80% of them found once; the top ten carry about 5%. The data originate from a study of Tregs in tolerant kidney transplant recipients. Study findings and constraints: The small number of patients limits these findings pending further validation. No direct test of biological reproducibility was done here. The most relevant donor-specific Treg TCRbeta repertoire apparently came from expansion with activated donor B cells.

The germline gives CDR1 SGHDT, CDR2 YYEEEE. The CDR3 has 13 amino acids. Trimming shortened V by 4 bases and J by 5 bases, and 12 bases separated the two germline ends. The sequencing input was CD4+ T cells from blood. The chain couples TRBV5-6 to TRBJ2-5; D is possibly TRBD1 or TRBD2 (5 bases each). The clonotype comes from a human donor in good health. The CDR3 coding sequence is TGTGCCAGCAGCGCCGGGACGCCGGAGACCCAGTACTTC. As protein: CASSAGTPETQYF.